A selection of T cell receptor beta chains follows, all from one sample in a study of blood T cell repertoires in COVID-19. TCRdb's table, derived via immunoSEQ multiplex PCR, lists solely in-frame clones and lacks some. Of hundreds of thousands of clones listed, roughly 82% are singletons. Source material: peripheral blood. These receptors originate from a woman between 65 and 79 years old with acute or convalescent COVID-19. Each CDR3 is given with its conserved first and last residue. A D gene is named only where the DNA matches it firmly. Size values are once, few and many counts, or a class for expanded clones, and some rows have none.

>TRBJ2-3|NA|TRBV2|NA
TGTGCCAGCAGTCCCTCAATAGTGACTTCCACAGATACGCAGTATTTT
CASSPSIVTSTDTQYF
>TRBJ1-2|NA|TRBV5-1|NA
TGCGCCAGCAGCCCCTCGGGGGGCGTTGGCTATGGCTACACCTTC
CASSPSGGVGYGYTF
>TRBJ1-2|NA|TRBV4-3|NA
TGCGCCAGCAGCCAAGATTTTACAGGCCCCTATGGCTACACCTTC
CASSQDFTGPYGYTF
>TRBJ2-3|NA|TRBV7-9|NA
TGTGCCAGCAGCTTAGTACAGGGCGGTACAGATACGCAGTATTTT
CASSLVQGGTDTQYF
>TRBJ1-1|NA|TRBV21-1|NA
TGTGCCAGCAGCTTAAACATGCAGGAAATGAACACTGAAGCTTTCTTT
CASSLNMQEMNTEAFF
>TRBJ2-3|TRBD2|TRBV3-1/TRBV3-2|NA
TGTGCCAGCAGCCAGGGACTAACTAGCACAGATACGCAGTATTTT
CASSQGLTSTDTQYF
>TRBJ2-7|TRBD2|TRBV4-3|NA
TGCGCCAGCAGCCAAGATCTCGCTAGCGGGTCCTCCTACGAGCAGTACTTC
CASSQDLASGSSYEQYF
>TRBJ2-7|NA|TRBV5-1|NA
TGCGCCAGCACCCTTGTGGGACATCACGAGCAGTACTTC
CASTLVGHHEQYF
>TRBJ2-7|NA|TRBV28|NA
TGTGCCAGCAGTTTACAGGGGGGATCCTACGAGCAGTACTTC
CASSLQGGSYEQYF
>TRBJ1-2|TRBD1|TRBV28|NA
TGTGCCAGCAGTTGGGGGACAGATTATGGCTACACCTTC
CASSWGTDYGYTF
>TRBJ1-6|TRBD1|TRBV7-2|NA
TGTGCCAGCAGCTTAGAAACCGGGACAGGGGTTTCACCCCTCCACTTT
CASSLETGTGVSPLHF
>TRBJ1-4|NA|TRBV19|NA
TGTGCCAGTAGCCCAAATAGGGGTGAAAAACTGTTTTTT
CASSPNRGEKLFF
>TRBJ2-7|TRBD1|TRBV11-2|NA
TGTGCCAGCAGCTCAGGATACCTGGGACAGGCCTCCTACGAGCAGTACTTC
CASSSGYLGQASYEQYF
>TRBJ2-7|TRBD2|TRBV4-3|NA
TGCGCCAGCAGCCAAGATCGTGTGGCGACTAGCGGGGGGAGGGGTTCGTACGAGCAGTACTTC
CASSQDRVATSGGRGSYEQYF
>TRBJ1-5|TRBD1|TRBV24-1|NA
TGTGCCACCAGTGATTCGGGACAGTATCAGCCCCAGCATTTT
CATSDSGQYQPQHF
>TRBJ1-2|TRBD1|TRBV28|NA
TGTGCCAGCAGTTTGAGAGACAGGGGGCTCATGGGCTATGGCTACACCTTC
CASSLRDRGLMGYGYTF
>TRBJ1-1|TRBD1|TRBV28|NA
TGTGCCAGCAGCCCTGGACAGGGAGGTAAAGCTTTCTTT
CASSPGQGGKAFF
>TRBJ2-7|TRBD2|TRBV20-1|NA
TGCAGTGCTAGTGGGACTAGCGGGGGGGCTTACGAGCAGTACTTC
CSASGTSGGAYEQYF
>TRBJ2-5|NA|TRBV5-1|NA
TGCGCCAGCAGCTTGAGAGGCAACCAAGAGACCCAGTACTTC
CASSLRGNQETQYF
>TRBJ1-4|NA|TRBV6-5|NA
TGTGCCAGCAGACCCTGGGGAGATGAAAAACTGTTTTTT
CASRPWGDEKLFF
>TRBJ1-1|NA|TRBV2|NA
TGTGCCAGCGTACAGGCGAACACTGAAGCTTTCTTT
CASVQANTEAFF
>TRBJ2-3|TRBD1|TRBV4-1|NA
TGCGCCAGCAGCCGGGACAGGGCCACAGATACGCAGTATTTT
CASSRDRATDTQYF
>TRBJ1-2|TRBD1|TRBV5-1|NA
TGCGCCAGCAGCGCGGGGACAGGGATCTATGGCTACACCTTC
CASSAGTGIYGYTF
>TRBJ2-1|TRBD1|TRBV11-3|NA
TGTGCCAGCAGCCCGGGGACAGGGGGTCTCTCCTACAATGAGCAGTTCTTC
CASSPGTGGLSYNEQFF
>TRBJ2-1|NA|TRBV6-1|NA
TGTGCCAGCAGTGAAGCAGGGGCTAGGGGGAATGAGCAGTTCTTC
CASSEAGARGNEQFF
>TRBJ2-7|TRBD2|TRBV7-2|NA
TGTGCCAGCAGCTCACAACTAGCGGGGGGGACCCTAGGCGAGCAGTACTTC
CASSSQLAGGTLGEQYF
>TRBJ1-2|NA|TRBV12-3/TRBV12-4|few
TGTGCCAGCAGTTTTGGGGGGGACGGCTACACCTTC
CASSFGGDGYTF
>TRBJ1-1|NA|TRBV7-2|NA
TGTGCCAGCAGCTTAGTACAGGGAAGAGCTGAAGCTTTCTTT
CASSLVQGRAEAFF
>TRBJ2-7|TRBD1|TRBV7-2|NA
TGTGCCAGCAGCTCGAGGACAGGGGCCTACGAGCAGTACTTC
CASSSRTGAYEQYF
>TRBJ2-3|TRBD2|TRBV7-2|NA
TGTGCCAGCAGCTTAGGGGCTAGCGGGGGGGCCTCGGATACGCAGTATTTT
CASSLGASGGASDTQYF
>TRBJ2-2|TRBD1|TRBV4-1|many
TGCGCCAGCAGCCAAGGACGGGACAGGGTGACCGGGGAGCTGTTTTTT
CASSQGRDRVTGELFF
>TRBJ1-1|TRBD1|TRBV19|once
TGTGCCAGTAGTTTTGACAGGGGCAGCACTGAAGCTTTCTTT
CASSFDRGSTEAFF
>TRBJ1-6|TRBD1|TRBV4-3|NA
TGCGCCAGCAGCCAAGCCGGGGGAGGACAGGGGGGGTCACCCCTCCACTTT
CASSQAGGGQGGSPLHF
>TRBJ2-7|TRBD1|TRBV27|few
TGTGCCAGCCGCAGGACAGGATCATCCTACGAGCAGTACTTC
CASRRTGSSYEQYF
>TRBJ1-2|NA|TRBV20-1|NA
TGCAGTGCTAGGGCAGGGTATGGCTACACCTTC
CSARAGYGYTF
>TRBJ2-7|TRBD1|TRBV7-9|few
TGTGCCAGCAGCTATGGGACAGGGAGATACGAGCAGTACTTC
CASSYGTGRYEQYF
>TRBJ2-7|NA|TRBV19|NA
TGTGCCAGTAGTATGAAGGGGGAGTACGAGCAGTACTTC
CASSMKGEYEQYF
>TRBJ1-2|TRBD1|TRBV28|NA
TGTGCCAGCAGTTTACCCGCGGGACAGGGGGCGGGCTACACCTTC
CASSLPAGQGAGYTF
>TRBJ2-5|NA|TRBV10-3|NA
TGTGCCATCAGTGGGAACAGCGGCCAAGAGACCCAGTACTTC
CAISGNSGQETQYF
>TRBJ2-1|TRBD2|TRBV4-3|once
TGCGCCAGCAGCCAAGACATCCTCCCTTCTAGCGGGGGGGCGTATAATGAGCAGTTCTTC
CASSQDILPSSGGAYNEQFF
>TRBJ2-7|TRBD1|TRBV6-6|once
TGTGCCACGAGGAGTACAGGGGGCACCTACGAGCAGTACTTC
CATRSTGGTYEQYF
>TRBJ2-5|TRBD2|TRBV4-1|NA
TGCGCCAGCAGCCAAGTAGGAGGACTAGCGGTGCAAGAGACCCAGTACTTC
CASSQVGGLAVQETQYF
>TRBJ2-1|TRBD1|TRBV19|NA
TGTGCCAGTAAGGGGACAGTCTACAATGAGCAGTTCTTC
CASKGTVYNEQFF
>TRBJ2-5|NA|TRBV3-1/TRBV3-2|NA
TGTGCCAGCAGCCAAGGTGACAGAGAGACCCAGTACTTC
CASSQGDRETQYF
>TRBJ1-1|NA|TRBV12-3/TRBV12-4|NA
TGTGCCAGCAGTTTCCAGGGTAGTATTGAAGCTTTCTTT
CASSFQGSIEAFF
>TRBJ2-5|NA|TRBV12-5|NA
TGTGCTAGTGGTTTGACTTTAAGCGAGACCCAGTACTTC
CASGLTLSETQYF
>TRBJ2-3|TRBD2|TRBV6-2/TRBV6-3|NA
TGTGCCAGCAGTTACCAGAGCGGGGGTCCCACAGATACGCAGTATTTT
CASSYQSGGPTDTQYF
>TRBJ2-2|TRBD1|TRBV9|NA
TGTGCCAGCAGCGTAGCTACAGGGGGGTCCACCGGGGAGCTGTTTTTT
CASSVATGGSTGELFF
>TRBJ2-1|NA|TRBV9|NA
TGTGCCAGCAGCGTATATAGCGGTTTATACAATGAGCAGTTCTTC
CASSVYSGLYNEQFF
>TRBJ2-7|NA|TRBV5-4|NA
TGTGCCAGCAGCTTGAGGGGCGAGACCTACGAGCAGTACTTC
CASSLRGETYEQYF
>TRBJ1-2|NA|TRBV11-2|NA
TGTGCCAGCAGCCCCCGGGTGAGAGGTGGCTACACCTTC
CASSPRVRGGYTF
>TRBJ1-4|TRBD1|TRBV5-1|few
TGCGCCAGCAGCGAATCAGGGGGTTCGGAAAAACTGTTTTTT
CASSESGGSEKLFF
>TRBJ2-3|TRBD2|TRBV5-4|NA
TGTGCCAGCAGCCCCGGGACTAGCGGGGGGGCGGTCACAGATACGCAGTATTTT
CASSPGTSGGAVTDTQYF
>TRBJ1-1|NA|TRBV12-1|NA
TGTGCCAGCACCGGGGACAGGGAAAGGGTGAACACTGAAGCTTTCTTT
CASTGDRERVNTEAFF
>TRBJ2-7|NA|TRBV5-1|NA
TGCGCCAGCAGCCGACCGGACACCTACGAGCAGTACTTC
CASSRPDTYEQYF